The TCR beta chain described here comes from a study of T-cell memory formation after mild COVID-19. TCRdb reanalysed the 5' RACE reads using MiXCR and keeps one entry per CDR3 protein. The sample consists of about 620,000 distinct CDR3 sequences, approximately 19% of them appearing once. Study-level points and caveats: CD8+ contracting clones occupied EMRA, while CD4+ ones occupied mainly CM and EM.

Germline V gives CDR1 MGHRA, CDR2 YSYEKL. The CDR3 spans 16 residues. V shed 3 bases and J 5 bases; nucleotides not matched to a gene: 8. Comments on this clonotype: Its antigen remains unknown.

The V call is TRBV4-1, the J call TRBJ2-1; TRBD1 matches 9 bases. The clonotype originates from an adult woman who had mild COVID-19 (a few samples of this study predate the infection). Cell type and time point are not known. Input material: PBMCs or a T cell subset sorted from them (not recorded which). The CDR3 nucleotides read TGCGCCAGCAGCCATGAAAGGACAGGGGTAAACAATGAGCAGTTCTTC. Amino acid sequence: CASSHERTGVNNEQFF.